The 18 T cell receptor beta chains presented below share a single source sample, sequenced in a study of blood T cell repertoires in COVID-19. Method: immunoSEQ multiplex PCR; TCRdb's copy keeps in-frame clones and lacks some. The sample records 150,000 to 200,000 clones, over 75% being singletons. Specimen: PBMCs or T cells enriched from blood (not recorded which). These receptors all stem from a middle-aged man who had recovered from COVID-19.

The chain recombines TRBV5-1 with TRBJ2-7; TRBD1 agrees at 8 bases. Trimming took 4 bases from V and 2 from J; bases not matched to a gene: 8. The CDR3 has 15 residues. CDR1 and CDR2 from the germline V gene are SGHRS and YFSETQ. CDR3 loop: CASSPTGGSAYEQYF. CDR3 sequence (DNA): TGCGCCAGCAGCCCTACAGGGGGGAGTGCCTACGAGCAGTACTTC. The whole variable domain, filled in from reference TRBV5-1 and TRBJ2-7, reads KAGVTQTPRYLIKTRGQQVTLSCSPISGHRSVSWYQQTPGQGLQFLFEYFSETQRNKGNFPGRFSGRQFSNSRSEMNVSTLELGDSALYLCASSPTGGSAYEQYFGPGTRLTVT.

V usage is TRBV11-2 and J usage is TRBJ2-5; maybe TRBD1 (6 bases). The CDR3 consists of 14 residues. The V gene's germline CDR1 is SGHAT and CDR2 FQNNGV. V shed 3 bases and J shed 1 base, with 9 bases lying between them. The CDR3 region is CASSFGGFQETQYF. CDR3 DNA: TGTGCCAGCAGCTTTGGGGGCTTCCAAGAGACCCAGTACTTC.

The chain couples TRBV10-1 to TRBJ1-1, with D possibly being TRBD1 (6 bases). This CDR3 comprises 15 residues. The germline V and J ends were trimmed by 2 bases and 1 base, with 11 bases remaining between them. Germline loops: CDR1 WNHNN, CDR2 SYGVQD (reference sequence). The CDR3 DNA reads TGCGCCAGCAGTGAGGTTGACAGGCAGAACACTGAAGCTTTCTTT. It translates to CASSEVDRQNTEAFF.

The sample holds a few counts of this clone. The CDR3 nucleotides are TGCGCCAGCAGCTTTAGCGGGGCGAGCTCTGGGGCCAACGTCCTGACTTTC. Translated, it gives CASSFSGASSGANVLTF. This chain connects TRBV5-1 to TRBJ2-6; 8 positions agree with TRBD2. After removal of 2 bases from V and 0 bases from J, the junction contained 4 bases not matched to a gene. CDR1 is SGHRS, CDR2 YFSETQ, per germline. The CDR3 is made up of 17 amino acids.

V gene TRBV3-1 (or the pseudogene TRBV3-2) combines with J gene TRBJ2-7; TRBD1 aligns across 7 bases. Germline V gene data show CDR1 as LGHDT and CDR2 as YNNKEL (reference sequence). The length of the CDR3 is 14 residues. J lost 0 bases, V lost 4 bases, and 3 bases had no gene match. The CDR3 loop is CASSRGTDSYEQYF. The CDR3 bases are TGTGCCAGCAGCCGGGGGACAGACTCCTACGAGCAGTACTTC.

This chain joins TRBV27 and TRBJ1-5; 8 nucleotides align to TRBD1. The CDR3 length is 15 residues. With V trimmed by 5 bases and J by 2 bases, 5 bases remained unmatched. The germline V gene encodes CDR1 MNHEY and CDR2 SMNVEV (reference sequence). This CDR3 is CASSQDRGRNQPQHF. CDR3 bases: TGTGCCAGCAGTCAAGACAGGGGACGCAATCAGCCCCAGCATTTT.

V and J are TRBV5-1 and TRBJ2-7; maybe TRBD2 (6 bases). Germline-derived CDR1 and CDR2 are SGHRS and YFSETQ. V shed 1 base and J shed 1 base, with 12 bases lying between them. This CDR3 is built from 15 residues. The CDR3 bases are TGCGCCAGCAGCTTGCTCGGGGGTCCTTCCTACGAGCAGTACTTC. Its protein product is CASSLLGGPSYEQYF.

The gene calls are TRBV7-9 and TRBJ2-7; TRBD1 is a possible D gene (6 bases). The length of the CDR3 is 15 residues. The V gene lost 0 bases and the J gene lost 5 bases, with 14 bases spanning the gap. The germline V gene has CDR1 SEHNR and CDR2 FQNEAQ (reference sequence). CDR3 DNA: TGTGCCAGCAGCTTAGCGAGGACAGTTGAGGACGAGCAGTACTTC. As protein: CASSLARTVEDEQYF.

The rearrangement links TRBV7-2 to TRBJ2-5; D possibly corresponds to TRBD1 (6 bases). Germline V lookup: CDR1 SGHTA, CDR2 FQGNSA. The length of the CDR3 is 13 residues. Trimming stripped 3 bases from V and 5 bases from J, with 10 bases between. The CDR3: CASSFIRGETQYF. The CDR3 region has the DNA TGTGCCAGCAGCTTTATCAGGGGTGAGACCCAGTACTTC. The full variable domain, with the rest looked up from reference TRBV7-2 and TRBJ2-5, is GAGVSQSPSNKVTEKGKDVELRCDPISGHTALYWYRQSLGQGLEFLIYFQGNSAPDKSGLPSDRFSAERTGGSVSTLTIQRTQQEDSAVYLCASSFIRGETQYFGPGTRLLVL.

The genes are TRBV4-2 and TRBJ1-4; 9 nucleotides match TRBD1. With V trimmed by 4 bases and J by 7 bases, 10 bases remained unmatched. The CDR3 contains 16 residues. CDR1 LGHNA and CDR2 YNFKEQ come from the germline V gene. The CDR3 DNA reads as TGTGCCAGCAGCCCGGTCGCGGGACAGGGAGGTGAAAAACTGTTTTTT. Amino acids: CASSPVAGQGGEKLFF.

The V call is TRBV28, the J call TRBJ2-5, with 11 positions matching TRBD2. V shed 2 bases, J shed 5 bases, and the junction held 10 bases outside the gene matches. The V gene's germline CDR1 is MDHEN and CDR2 SYDVKM. The CDR3 runs 17 residues. The CDR3 coding sequence is TGTGCCAGCAGTTTAGTTGGGGAACTAGCGGGAGATGAGACCCAGTACTTC. Translating gives CASSLVGELAGDETQYF.

The chain combines TRBV27 with TRBJ2-1; 10 positions agree with TRBD2. V gave up 8 bases and J gave up 12 bases; unmatched junction bases: 13. The CDR3 totals 14 residues. Germline V lookup: CDR1 MNHEY, CDR2 SMNVEV (reference sequence). The CDR3, as DNA: TGTGCCAGCTCATCATGGCTAGCGGGAGAGGGGCAGTTCTTC. Encoded protein: CASSSWLAGEGQFF.

This clone is a singleton in its sample. The chain joins TRBV3-1 (or the pseudogene TRBV3-2) to TRBJ2-3, with D unclear. CDR1 is LGHDT, CDR2 YNNKEL, per germline (reference sequence). The CDR3 is 12 residues long. V lost 3 bases and J 2 bases, leaving 3 bases between the germline ends. Here the CDR3 DNA reads TGTGCCAGCAGCCAGTACACAGATACGCAGTATTTT. Its translation is CASSQYTDTQYF.

The chain links TRBV2 to TRBJ2-3; D is perhaps TRBD1 (6 bases). V lost 8 bases and J lost 3, with 12 bases in between. Germline loops: CDR1 SNHLY, CDR2 FYNNEI. This CDR3 has 13 amino acids. The CDR3 DNA is TGTGCCAGCGGGGGCGAGGCGACAGATACGCAGTATTTT. This gives the protein CASGGEATDTQYF.

The J gene is TRBJ2-7, the V gene TRBV28; tentatively, D is TRBD1 (5 bases). Deletions cut 7 bases from V and 1 base from J, with 8 bases between. This CDR3 has 12 amino acids. CDR1 and CDR2 (germline): MDHEN, SYDVKM. This CDR3 is CASTPGSYEQYF. The CDR3 nucleotides are TGTGCCAGCACCCCAGGGTCCTACGAGCAGTACTTC. Using reference TRBV28 and TRBJ2-7 for the parts outside the CDR3, the full variable domain is DVKVTQSSRYLVKRTGEKVFLECVQDMDHENMFWYRQDPGLGLRLIYFSYDVKMKEKGDIPEGYSVSREKKERFSLILESASTNQTSMYLCASTPGSYEQYFGPGTRLTVT.

The rearrangement links TRBV19 to TRBJ2-1; TRBD1 agrees at 10 bases. V shed 7 bases and J 5 bases; nucleotides not matched to a gene: 8. Germline lookup yields CDR1 LNHDA and CDR2 SQIVND (reference sequence). The CDR3 is 15 amino acids. CDR3 bases: TGTGCCAGTACCTACCGGACAGGGGGAGACAATGAGCAGTTCTTC. Protein sequence: CASTYRTGGDNEQFF.

In DNA form, the CDR3 reads TGCGCCAGCAGCTTAAGGTTTTCAGCGGGAGGAGGAACAGATACGCAGTATTTT. Its translation is CASSLRFSAGGGTDTQYF. The chain has TRBV5-1 and TRBJ2-3; 9 bases match TRBD2. This CDR3 spans 18 amino acids. V was clipped by 2 bases and J by 3 bases; unmatched bases: 13. In germline, CDR1 is SGHRS, CDR2 YFSETQ.

This chain connects TRBV19 to TRBJ1-2; the D is unclear. Germline CDR1 reads LNHDA; CDR2 reads SQIVND (reference sequence). CDR3 length equals 14 residues. V was shortened by 7 bases and J by 5 bases, with 17 bases between the two germline ends. CDR3 nucleotides: TGTGCCAGTACCAGCCGTGGAGGGAATTATGGCTACACCTTC. Amino acid sequence: CASTSRGGNYGYTF.